The sequence of this TCR beta chain was determined in a study of OX40 agonist ivuxolimab in advanced cancers. A note on the overall study: Ivuxolimab, which targeted the costimulatory receptor OX40 (CD134), was an agonistic, fully human IgG2 monoclonal antibody. Intravenous ivuxolimab was administered to patients every 2 weeks at six dose levels: 0.01, 0.1, 0.3, 1.5, 3 and 10 mg/kg. Of the 50 or so patients in dose escalation, 19 had hepatocellular carcinoma, some 15 had melanoma, 9 had renal cell carcinoma and 9 had head and neck cancer. In the dose-escalation cohort, more than 80% of patients were male, and the mean age was around 65 years with a range of about 20 to 90. Prior anti-PD-1, anti-PD-L1 or anti-CTLA-4 therapy was permitted, and about two fifths of dose-escalation patients had received checkpoint inhibitors. Three dose-escalation patients achieved partial responses, one with hepatocellular carcinoma and two with cutaneous melanoma. Peripheral TCRbeta sequencing aimed to test whether ivuxolimab altered TCR sequence diversity and caused clonal T-cell expansion. The paper reports the monotherapy dose-escalation portion (N of about 50 patients) of the phase I ivuxolimab trial. Overall study outcomes, separate from this receptor: The antigen specificity of the peripheral T cells that underwent clonal expansion was not determined. Low levels of normalized T-cell clonal expansion were also seen in some patients who did not respond. At doses from 0.1 to 3.0 mg/kg, clonal expansion was seen in both CD4+ and CD8+ blood T cells between baseline and week 6. In partial responders in the 0.1-3.0 mg/kg groups, normalized peripheral clonal expansion was found to be among the lowest, especially among CD8+ T cells. After ivuxolimab, expanded clones were on average more numerous among CD8+ T cells than among CD4+ T cells.

The trial excluded patients who had a history of autoimmune disease or who were on systemic immunosuppression. Peripheral blood for TCR sequencing was collected from all dose cohorts at baseline, on cycle 4 day 1, and on cycle 7 day 1. The samples were taken from a phase I, first-in-human, multicenter, open-label dose-escalation trial of ivuxolimab. The trial enrolled adults with locally advanced or metastatic head and neck squamous cell, hepatocellular, melanoma or renal cell carcinoma. CD4+ and CD8+ T cells were sorted separately from peripheral blood before TCR sequencing. As for this clone: There is no known antigen for this receptor. No clone much larger than this one lies a single base away; base qualities are absent.

The CDR3 runs 14 amino acids, cysteine and phenylalanine included. The only DNA kept is the CDR3, 42 bases in frame from the first base. In the germline V gene, CDR1 corresponds to SNHLY and CDR2 to FYNNEI. From V the trimming removes 6 bases and from J it removes 2 bases, while the gene matches leave 3 bases of the junction unaccounted for. Genomic DNA was isolated from the sorted cells so that the TCRbeta CDR3 region could be sequenced. The immunoSEQ Assay was used for sequencing of TCRbeta CDR3 regions. Entries here come from immuneACCESS through TCRdb and include only in-frame sequences with V and J called. Some clones fail to appear in such tables; in the studies checked, an unresolved V gene covers under half of the shortfall, and the cause of the remainder is unknown. Recorded for this sample are about 82,000 clones; over 85% of them occurred a single time. Together, the top ten hold about 0.6% of the sample.

In this chain, TRBV2 is recombined with TRBJ2-3; the central 9 bases match TRBD2. The TCR originated in an adult with an advanced solid tumor such as melanoma, head and neck, liver or kidney cancer. The source was CD4+ or CD8+ T cells sorted from blood, collected in a trial of the OX40 agonist ivuxolimab. The DNA is as follows: TGTGCCAGCAGGCTAGCGGGACCCACAGATACGCAGTATTTT. Its coded protein is CASRLAGPTDTQYF.